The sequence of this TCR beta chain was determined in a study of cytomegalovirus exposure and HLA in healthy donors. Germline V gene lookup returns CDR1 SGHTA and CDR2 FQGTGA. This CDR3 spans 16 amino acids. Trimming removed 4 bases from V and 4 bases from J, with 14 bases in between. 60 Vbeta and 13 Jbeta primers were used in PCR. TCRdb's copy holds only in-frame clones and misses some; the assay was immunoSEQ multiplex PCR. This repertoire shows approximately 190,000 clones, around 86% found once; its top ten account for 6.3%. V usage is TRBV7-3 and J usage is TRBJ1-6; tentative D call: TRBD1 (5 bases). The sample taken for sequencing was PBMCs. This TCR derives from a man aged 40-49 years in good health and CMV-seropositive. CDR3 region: CASSSSRQGYNSPLHF. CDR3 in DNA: TGTGCCAGCAGCTCAAGCCGGCAGGGTTATAATTCACCCCTCCACTTT.